A single sample gave rise to the 30 T cell receptor beta chains below, sequenced in a study of glioma-infiltrating T cells. Using RNA template, CDR3s of TCR alpha and beta were amplified with iRepertoire arm-PCR. MiXCR, run by TCRdb on the multiplex PCR reads, gives a single entry per CDR3 protein. The sample includes tens of thousands of distinct CDR3 sequences, about 23% of them seen just once. Sequencing was performed on glioma tissue, nonneoplastic brain tissue, or PBMCs (not recorded which). Receptors originate from a human donor with low-grade glioma or glioblastoma, undergoing nonglioma brain surgery, or in good health (not recorded which).

This clonotype came up a few times. The chain carries TRBV5-5 and TRBJ1-6; D is undetermined. The V end was cut by 6 bases, the J end by 8 bases, with 18 bases between. Germline values: CDR1 SGHKS, CDR2 YYEKEE (reference sequence). The CDR3 runs to 15 residues. The CDR3 protein is CASTSLDYSDSPLHF. CDR3 DNA sequence: TGTGCCAGCACCTCCCTTGACTATTCTGATTCACCCCTCCACTTT.

Many counts were recorded for this clonotype. This chain links TRBV7-2 with TRBJ2-5; D unresolved. The CDR3 spans 14 residues. Trimming pared 5 bases from V and 5 bases from J, leaving 15 bases between. Per germline, CDR1 SGHTA and CDR2 FQGNSA. The CDR3 loop reads CASSLRRARETQYF. CDR3 sequence (DNA): TGTGCCAGCAGCCTCAGAAGAGCGCGCGAGACCCAGTACTTC. Based on the CDR3 plus reference TRBV7-2 and TRBJ2-5, the full variable domain is GAGVSQSPSNKVTEKGKDVELRCDPISGHTALYWYRQSLGQGLEFLIYFQGNSAPDKSGLPSDRFSAERTGGSVSTLTIQRTQQEDSAVYLCASSLRRARETQYFGPGTRLLVL.

This clonotype was observed at least ten times. CDR3 protein: CASSLGGAGGGHTEAFF. The CDR3 DNA sequence: TGTGCCAGCAGCTTAGGGGGTGCAGGGGGCGGGCACACTGAAGCTTTCTTT. The chain employs TRBV7-8 and TRBJ1-1, with TRBD1 matching over 8 bases. CDR3 length equals 17 residues. The V gene's germline CDR1 is SGHVS and CDR2 FQNEAQ. V was pared by 1 base and J by 3 bases, with 10 bases of the junction left unmatched.

J is TRBJ2-3 and V is TRBV20-1, with D unclear. V dropped 1 base and J dropped 5 bases, with 13 bases sitting between them. The CDR3 has 14 residues. Germline V gene data show CDR1 as DFQATT and CDR2 as SNEGSKA (reference sequence). Here the CDR3 reads CSARGLSSVDTQYF. Here the CDR3 DNA reads TGCAGTGCTAGAGGTCTCTCCTCGGTAGATACGCAGTATTTT.

As for this clonotype: Just one base apart from a much larger clone, this may be a read error. The conserved final phenylalanine or tryptophan is absent from the CDR3, which likely points to a read error. The chain joins TRBV15 to TRBJ2-1, with D hard to call. Trimming left V 6 bases short and J 8 bases short, with 17 bases between. The CDR3 has 14 amino acids. Germline V gives CDR1 LNHNV, CDR2 YYDKDF (reference sequence). The CDR3: CATRPPGPYDEQFL. Written as DNA, the CDR3 is TGTGCCACCAGGCCCCCCGGCCCTTATGATGAGCAGTTCCTC.

This clonotype was recorded at least ten times. The rearrangement uses TRBV7-2 and TRBJ2-1, with 14 bases matching TRBD2. The J segment lost 7 bases and the V segment lost 2 bases, leaving 4 bases of the junction unmatched. The germline gives CDR1 SGHTA, CDR2 FQGNSA. The CDR3 spans 16 residues. The CDR3 protein is CASSLRGLAGVNEQFF. The CDR3 DNA is TGTGCCAGCAGCTTACGGGGACTAGCGGGAGTTAATGAGCAGTTCTTC.

V is TRBV5-4 and J is TRBJ1-1; 7 bases map to TRBD1. The V gene's germline CDR1 is SGHNT and CDR2 YYREEE (reference sequence). This CDR3 region has 15 residues. Trimming took 1 base from V and 6 from J; bases not matched to a gene: 9. CDR3 nucleotides: TGTGCCAGCAGCTTGCAGGGGGGAGGATTTCCTGAAGCTTTCTTT. Its protein is CASSLQGGGFPEAFF.

This clonotype was counted at least ten times. The V call is TRBV19, the J call TRBJ1-5, with D perhaps matching TRBD1 (6 bases). The germline V gene encodes CDR1 LNHDA and CDR2 SQIVND (reference sequence). V lost 7 bases and J lost 4, with 17 bases in between. This CDR3 has 15 residues. The CDR3 nucleotides read TGTGCCAGTACCGACCGGGGGCTGGGTAATCAGCCCCAGCATTTT. Translation: CASTDRGLGNQPQHF. Full variable domain (missing parts from reference TRBV19 and TRBJ1-5): DGGITQSPKYLFRKEGQNVTLSCEQNLNHDAMYWYRQDPGQGLRLIYYSQIVNDFQKGDIAEGYSVSREKKESFPLTVTSAQKNPTAFYLCASTDRGLGNQPQHFGDGTRLSIL.

The chain recombines TRBV12-3 or TRBV12-4 with TRBJ2-2, with 8 positions matching TRBD1. This CDR3 has 15 residues. The junction had 9 bases not matched to a gene; V was cut back by 7 bases and J by 5 bases. The CDR3 region has the DNA TGTGCCAGCAATAACCAGGGGGCGACGACCGGGGAGCTGTTTTTT. Translating it yields CASNNQGATTGELFF.

V is TRBV13 and J is TRBJ1-3, with D unclear. The length of the CDR3 is 17 residues. Germline-derived CDR1 and CDR2 are PRHDT and FYEKMQ (reference sequence). V gave up 2 bases and J gave up 2 bases, with 16 bases separating them. DNA for the CDR3: TGTGCCAGCAGCTTATCAGTTGGGGTGAATCCTGGAAACACCATATATTTT. Its translation: CASSLSVGVNPGNTIYF.

Comments on this clonotype: This may arise from a read error, as a much more abundant clone is one base away. The chain couples TRBV10-3 to TRBJ1-1, with 7 bases that match TRBD1. CDR1 is ENHRY, CDR2 SYGVKD, per germline. This CDR3 is built from 16 residues. Trimming cost V 6 bases and J 2 bases; bases outside gene matches: 12. In DNA, the CDR3 is TGTGCCATCAGCGCTAGACCTACAGGGGTCAACACTGAAGCTTTCTTT. Translated: CAISARPTGVNTEAFF.

The V and J genes are TRBV5-5 and TRBJ2-7; D unclear. The V end was cut by 3 bases, the J end by 3 bases, with 7 bases between. The germline gives CDR1 SGHKS, CDR2 YYEKEE (reference sequence). The CDR3 is 12 residues long. The CDR3 sequence: CASSYGNYEQYF. For the CDR3, the DNA is TGTGCCAGCAGCTATGGGAACTACGAGCAGTACTTC. The whole variable domain, remainder taken from reference TRBV5-5 and TRBJ2-7, is DAGVTQSPTHLIKTRGQQVTLRCSPISGHKSVSWYQQVLGQGPQFIFQYYEKEERGRGNFPDRFSARQFPNYSSELNVNALLLGDSALYLCASSYGNYEQYFGPGTRLTVT.

The chain recombines TRBV7-9 with TRBJ2-3; D gene ambiguous. Germline lookup yields CDR1 SEHNR and CDR2 FQNEAQ (reference sequence). The CDR3 sequence is 14 residues long. Deletions cut 1 base from V and 0 bases from J, with 5 bases between. For the CDR3, the DNA is TGTGCCAGCAGCTTAGAACACAGCACAGATACGCAGTATTTT. Its protein is CASSLEHSTDTQYF. Combining the CDR3 with reference TRBV7-9 and TRBJ2-3 gives the whole variable domain DTGVSQNPRHKITKRGQNVTFRCDPISEHNRLYWYRQTLGQGPEFLTYFQNEAQLEKSRLLSDRFSAERPKGSFSTLEIQRTEQGDSAMYLCASSLEHSTDTQYFGPGTRLTVL.

This clonotype was observed at least ten times. The chain carries TRBV27 and TRBJ1-2; 7 bases agree with TRBD1. With 5 bases clipped from V and 3 bases from J, the junction kept 3 bases outside the gene matches. This CDR3 has 13 amino acids. In germline, CDR1 is MNHEY, CDR2 SMNVEV (reference sequence). The DNA for the CDR3 is TGTGCCAGCAGTGATAGGGGGCACTATGGCTACACCTTC. Amino acids: CASSDRGHYGYTF.

Only a few counts were recorded for this clonotype. This sequence joins TRBV11-2 and TRBJ1-1, with D possibly TRBD1 on 5 matching bases. The germline V and J ends were trimmed by 5 bases and 6 bases, with 16 bases remaining between them. CDR1 SGHAT and CDR2 FQNNGV come from the germline V gene. The CDR3 has 14 residues. The CDR3 nucleotides read TGTGCCAGCAGCCTCTTAGCATGGGGGGCTGAAGCTTTCTTT. Translating gives CASSLLAWGAEAFF.

The chain joins TRBV29-1 to TRBJ1-6; tentative D call: TRBD1 (5 bases). Trimming removed 1 base from V and 7 bases from J, with 14 bases in between. Germline V CDR1 and CDR2: SQVTM, ANQGSEA. CDR3 size: 15 residues. The CDR3 sequence: CSVEVEGNSNSPLHF. DNA of the CDR3: TGCAGCGTTGAAGTTGAGGGGAACTCAAATTCACCCCTCCACTTT.

In its sample, this clonotype was seen a few times. The gene calls are TRBV5-5 and TRBJ1-1; D perhaps matches TRBD1 (5 bases). The V end was cut by 0 bases, the J end by 6 bases, with 12 bases between. CDR3 length: 14 amino acids. Germline V gene lookup returns CDR1 SGHKS and CDR2 YYEKEE (reference sequence). DNA of the CDR3: TGTGCCAGCAGCTTGGCTCCCAGGGAGCCTGAAGCTTTCTTT. Translating gives CASSLAPREPEAFF. The variable domain in full, with the rest retrieved from reference TRBV5-5 and TRBJ1-1, is DAGVTQSPTHLIKTRGQQVTLRCSPISGHKSVSWYQQVLGQGPQFIFQYYEKEERGRGNFPDRFSARQFPNYSSELNVNALLLGDSALYLCASSLAPREPEAFFGQGTRLTVV.

This clonotype was observed at least ten times. This chain uses TRBV10-3 with TRBJ1-1; 7 positions match TRBD1. Germline V gene lookup returns CDR1 ENHRY and CDR2 SYGVKD. With 5 bases clipped from V and 5 bases from J, the junction kept 8 bases outside the gene matches. The CDR3 runs to 14 residues. For the CDR3, the DNA is TGTGCCATCAGTACCAGGGACAGCAGGACTGAAGCTTTCTTT. Translating it yields CAISTRDSRTEAFF.

This clonotype came up many times. This rearrangement joins TRBV18 to TRBJ2-3; D is unresolved. Germline V CDR1 and CDR2: KGHSH, LQKENI. Trimming took off 3 bases at V and 2 bases at J, with 9 bases between the two ends. This CDR3 has 14 amino acids. CDR3 residues: CASSPGRTTDTQYF. The CDR3 nucleotides read TGTGCCAGCTCACCCGGCCGCACCACAGATACGCAGTATTTT.

V and J are TRBV19 and TRBJ2-1; the match to TRBD2 covers 10 bases. After removal of 7 bases from V and 1 base from J, the junction contained 7 bases not matched to a gene. CDR3 size: 16 residues. Looked up from germline, CDR1 is LNHDA and CDR2 is SQIVND (reference sequence). CDR3 residues: CASKEREGWSYNEQFF. The CDR3 DNA is TGTGCCAGTAAGGAGCGGGAGGGTTGGTCCTACAATGAGCAGTTCTTC.

A note on this clonotype: At one end the junction does not follow the germline gene, possibly because of a read error. This chain links TRBV7-7 with TRBJ2-3; TRBD1 matches 10 bases. CDR3 length: 16 residues. CDR1 is SSHAT, CDR2 FNYEAQ, per germline (reference sequence). The CDR3 is CASSPLTGGGSDAQYF. The CDR3, as DNA: TGTGCCAGCAGCCCCCTGACAGGGGGCGGGTCAGATGCGCAGTATTTT.

J is TRBJ2-7 and V is TRBV18; possibly TRBD2 for D (6 bases). V was pared by 1 base and J by 6 bases, with 19 bases between. CDR1 and CDR2 from the germline V gene are KGHSH and LQKENI. The CDR3 is made up of 16 amino acids. The CDR3 region is CASSPLTGGSAGEQYF. In DNA form, the CDR3 reads TGTGCCAGCTCACCACTTACCGGGGGTAGCGCCGGCGAGCAGTACTTC. Looking up the rest from reference TRBV18 and TRBJ2-7 gives the full variable domain: NAGVMQNPRHLVRRRGQEARLRCSPMKGHSHVYWYRQLPEEGLKFMVYLQKENIIDESGMPKERFSAEFPKEGPSILRIQQVVRGDSAAYFCASSPLTGGSAGEQYFGPGTRLTVT.

This clonotype has a count of ten or more. The chain is built from TRBV12-3 or TRBV12-4 and TRBJ2-3; D is perhaps TRBD1 or TRBD2 (6 bases each). With 9 bases removed from V and 0 bases from J, the gap between germline ends came to 22 bases. This CDR3 has 17 amino acids. CDR3 sequence (DNA): TGTGCCAGTGCTCCCAGGGGCGGGCTAGCGAGCACAGATACGCAGTATTTT. This sequence encodes CASAPRGGLASTDTQYF.

Only a few counts were recorded for this clonotype. The chain joins TRBV12-3 or TRBV12-4 to TRBJ2-1; TRBD1 might be the D (6 bases). The V end lost 6 bases, the J end lost 5 bases, and 14 bases lay between the germline ends. The CDR3 is made up of 14 amino acids. This CDR3 is CASSPGHRDNEQFF. Written as DNA, the CDR3 is TGTGCCAGCAGCCCGGGACACAGAGACAATGAGCAGTTCTTC.

This clonotype occurred a few times. The chain carries TRBV12-3 or TRBV12-4 and TRBJ2-5, with D uncertain. Between the trimmed V and J ends, which lost 6 bases and 0 bases, there was a span of 11 bases. This CDR3 comprises 14 residues. CDR3 in DNA: TGTGCCAGCAGCTTCGACCTCAACCAAGAGACCCAGTACTTC. As protein: CASSFDLNQETQYF.

Note on this clonotype: A much larger clone lies a single base off, so this may be a read error. This chain connects TRBV11-3 to TRBJ1-1; perhaps TRBD1 as D (6 bases). V was cut by 11 bases and J by 4 bases, with 11 bases left in between. The CDR3 extends over 11 amino acids. Germline V CDR1 and CDR2: SGHNT, YENEEA. In DNA form, the CDR3 reads TGTGCCCGAGAAGGGGGCACTGAAGCTTTCTTT. It encodes CAREGGTEAFF.

This chain links TRBV12-3 or TRBV12-4 with TRBJ2-5; 11 nucleotides line up with TRBD1. The CDR3 covers 15 residues. V shed 4 bases, J shed 3 bases, and the junction held 4 bases outside the gene matches. In nucleotides, the CDR3 is TGTGCCAGCAGTTCCCCGGGACAGGGGGAAGAGACCCAGTACTTC. The encoded protein is CASSSPGQGEETQYF.

This clonotype was observed a handful of times. CDR3 region: CASSLGIYEQYF. The CDR3 region has the DNA TGTGCCAGCAGCCTCGGAATTTACGAGCAGTACTTC. The rearrangement uses TRBV3-1 and TRBJ2-7; no firm D call. Germline V gene data show CDR1 as LGHDT and CDR2 as YNNKEL (reference sequence). This CDR3 region has 12 residues. The V end was cut by 4 bases, the J end by 4 bases, with 8 bases between.

A word on this clonotype: It may be a read error: a sequence one base away is much more abundant. J is TRBJ2-3 and V is TRBV7-2; D ambiguous. The CDR3 sequence is 15 residues long. CDR1 and CDR2 (germline): SGHTA, FQGNSA. This chain's CDR3 is CASSLALVSTDSQYF. DNA for the CDR3: TGTGCCAGCAGCTTAGCTCTAGTGAGCACAGATTCGCAGTATTTT.

This clonotype was seen only a few times. The chain joins TRBV7-8 to TRBJ1-5; a possible D gene is TRBD1 (5 bases). V was cut by 2 bases and J by 6 bases, with 17 bases left in between. Germline loops: CDR1 SGHVS, CDR2 FQNEAQ. CDR3 length: 16 residues. In DNA, the CDR3 is TGTGCCAGCAGCTTACTTCCGGGGGTGAATGCTCAGCCCCAGCATTTT. It encodes CASSLLPGVNAQPQHF. Based on the CDR3 plus reference TRBV7-8 and TRBJ1-5, the full variable domain is GAGVSQSPRYKVAKRGQDVALRCDPISGHVSLFWYQQALGQGPEFLTYFQNEAQLDKSGLPSDRFFAERPEGSVSTLKIQRTQQEDSAVYLCASSLLPGVNAQPQHFGDGTRLSIL.